This entry is about one TCR beta chain. Its antigen is as yet unknown. The source of the sample is a study of T cells after yellow fever vaccination. Study-wide results and limits: Among all clonotypes, a small share was observed in both CD4 and CD8 compartments. The secondary response peaked faster, at day 5 versus 15, but was weaker. Contamination by abundant bulk-population clonotypes could be present in FACS-sorted repertoires.

From the 5' RACE reads, TCRdb called clonotypes with MiXCR, one entry per CDR3 protein. This table has about 550,000 distinct CDR3 sequences, about 19% appearing once. CDR3 size: 14 residues. V lost 5 bases to trimming and J lost 0 bases, with 10 bases between them. Germline V CDR1 and CDR2: SEHNR, FQNEAQ (reference sequence). Source: PBMCs, taken 15 days after the yellow fever booster vaccination. This TCR derives from a man in his thirties or forties who received the YFV17D yellow fever vaccine. The chain joins TRBV7-9 to TRBJ1-1; D remains unclear. CDR3 nucleotide sequence: TGTGCCAGCAGCGAACCTACAGTGAACACTGAAGCTTTCTTT. Translation gives CASSEPTVNTEAFF.